This T cell receptor (beta chain) emerged from a study of shared clonotypes between healthy human individuals. The repertoire was sequenced with immunoSEQ multiplex PCR; TCRdb's copy has only in-frame clones and lacks some. The sample lists some 2,500,000 clones, around 90% occurring once. In germline, CDR1 is SQVTM, CDR2 ANQGSEA. V gave up 6 bases and J gave up 5 bases, with 11 bases separating them. The CDR3 runs 11 residues. This chain joins TRBV29-1 and TRBJ2-7; D is possibly TRBD1 (5 bases). Sequencing was performed on naive CD4+ T cells from PBMCs. Subset here: CD45RA+ positively selected. This TCR was sampled from a man aged 18 to 35 in good health. Some clones in this sample may be carry-over from other donors' samples. The CDR3 here is CSVLVRDEQYF. The CDR3 nucleotides read TGCAGCGTCCTGGTCAGGGACGAGCAGTACTTC.